This T cell receptor (beta chain) was observed in a study of glioma-infiltrating T cells. Study-level results: Tissue and blood shared very few CDR3 sequences. Above-expected tissue-blood divergence occurred in all gliomas, most in low-grade ones.

The iRepertoire nested amplicon-rescue multiplex PCR amplified TCR alpha and beta CDR3s from RNA. One-step reverse transcription and amplification started from around 100-400 ng of tissue mRNA or PBMC total RNA. MiXCR, applied by TCRdb to the multiplex PCR reads, yields one record per CDR3 protein. The table lists 160,000 or so distinct CDR3 sequences, around 40% of them singletons. The germline V gene encodes CDR1 SNHLY and CDR2 FYNNEI. The CDR3 extends over 15 amino acids. This clonotype was found a few times. Its specificity is unknown. A junction end diverges from the germline sequence, so it may reflect a read error.

The receptor comes from a human donor with low-grade glioma or glioblastoma, undergoing nonglioma brain surgery, or in good health (not recorded which). The V call is TRBV2, the J call TRBJ2-3; tentative D call: TRBD2 (6 bases). Material for sequencing was glioma tissue, nonneoplastic brain tissue, or PBMCs (not recorded which). The DNA for the CDR3 is TGTGCCAGCACCCCGACTAGACGAGAAGGAAATACGAAGTATTTT. This gives the protein CASTPTRREGNTKYF.